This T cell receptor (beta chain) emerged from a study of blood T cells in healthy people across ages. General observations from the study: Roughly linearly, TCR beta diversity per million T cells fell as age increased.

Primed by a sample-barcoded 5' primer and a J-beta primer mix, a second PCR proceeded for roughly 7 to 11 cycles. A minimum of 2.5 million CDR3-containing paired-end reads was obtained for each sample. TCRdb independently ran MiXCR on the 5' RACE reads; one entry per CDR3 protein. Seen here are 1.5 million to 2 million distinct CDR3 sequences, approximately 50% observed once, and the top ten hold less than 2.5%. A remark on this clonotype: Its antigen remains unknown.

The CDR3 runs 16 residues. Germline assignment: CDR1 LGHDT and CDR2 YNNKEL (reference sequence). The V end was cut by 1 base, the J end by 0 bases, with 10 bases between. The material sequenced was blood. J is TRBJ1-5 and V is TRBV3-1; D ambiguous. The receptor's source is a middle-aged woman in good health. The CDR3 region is CASSQGYVVSNQPQHF. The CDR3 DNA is TGTGCCAGCAGCCAAGGTTATGTCGTTAGCAATCAGCCCCAGCATTTT.